This T cell receptor beta chain was retrieved from a study of T cell repertoires in cytomegalovirus infection. Study-wide background: Indicated by public TCR beta signatures were CMV infection and matching HLA type. Notes on the study in general: Across the ex vivo response, the dominant clonotypes were HLA-C-restricted CMV-specific TCR beta clonotypes. Identification of carriers of CMV plus the relevant HLA was achieved through cumulative public TCR beta family frequency.

A single record per CDR3 protein comes from TCRdb applying MiXCR to the reads. The table includes roughly 230,000 distinct CDR3 sequences, 22% detected once. This clonotype was counted a few times. Its cognate antigen is unknown. CDR1 and CDR2 from the germline V gene are GTSNPN and SVGIG (reference sequence). This CDR3 region has 13 residues. Trimming removed 0 bases at V and 6 bases at J, with 11 bases between. This TCR derives from a human donor in good health (CMV status not recorded). Some clones in this sample may be carry-over from other donors' samples. The chain combines TRBV30 with TRBJ1-1, with TRBD1 as a possible D gene (5 bases). The sequencing input was CD8+ T cells from PBMCs. The CDR3 DNA reads TGTGCCTGGAGTGTAACGTGGGACGCTGAAGCTTTCTTT. Translation: CAWSVTWDAEAFF.